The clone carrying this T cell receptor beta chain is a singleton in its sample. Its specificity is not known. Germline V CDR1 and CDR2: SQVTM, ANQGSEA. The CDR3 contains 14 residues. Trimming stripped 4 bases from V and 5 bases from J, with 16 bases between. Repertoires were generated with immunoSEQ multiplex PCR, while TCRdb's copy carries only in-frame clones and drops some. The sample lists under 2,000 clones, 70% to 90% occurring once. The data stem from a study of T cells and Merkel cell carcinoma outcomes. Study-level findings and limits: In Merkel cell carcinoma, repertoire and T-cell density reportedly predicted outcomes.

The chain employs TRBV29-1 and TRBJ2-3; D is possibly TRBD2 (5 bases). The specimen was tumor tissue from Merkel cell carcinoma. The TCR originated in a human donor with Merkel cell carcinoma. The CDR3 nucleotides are TGCAGCGTTGGACTAATAGAGTTCGGAGATACGCAGTATTTT. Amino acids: CSVGLIEFGDTQYF.